This TCR beta chain was recorded in a study of T-cell memory formation after mild COVID-19. At the level of the study: Across donors, TCR clusters were largely donor specific.

The CDR3 loop spans 13 amino acids. Trimming left V 7 bases short and J 1 base short, with 10 bases between. TCRdb fed the 5' RACE reads into MiXCR, producing one record per CDR3 protein. The sample shows fewer than 400,000 distinct CDR3 sequences, 16% of them seen only once. The sample consisted of PBMCs or a T cell subset sorted from them (not recorded which). The receptor's source is a man younger than 35 who had mild COVID-19 (a few samples of this study predate the infection). Cell type and time point are not known. The rearrangement joins TRBV12-3 or TRBV12-4 to TRBJ1-1; no clear D gene. Here the CDR3 reads CASTQRQNTEAFF. DNA of the CDR3: TGTGCCAGCACCCAGAGGCAGAACACTGAAGCTTTCTTT.